The 25 T cell receptor beta chains below all came from one sample that was sequenced in a study of shared clonotypes between healthy human individuals. Data came from immunoSEQ multiplex PCR; TCRdb stores just in-frame clones and leaves some out. The sample has 1.5 million to 2.5 million clones; 85% to 95% are singletons. Only CD45RO-negative cells positively selected for CCR7 counted as naive CD8 cells, so terminally differentiated effector memory CD45RA+ cells were excluded. Sequencing input: naive CD8+ T cells sorted from blood. The receptors were gathered from a man aged 18 to 30 in good health.

This chain connects TRBV27 to TRBJ1-2; TRBD1 is a possible D gene (5 bases). The CDR3 totals 15 residues. The ends were cut back, 1 base at V and 2 bases at J, with 11 bases in the middle. Germline-derived CDR1 and CDR2 are MNHEY and SMNVEV (reference sequence). The CDR3 sequence is CASSLFSGYNYGYTF. The DNA of the CDR3 is TGTGCCAGCAGTTTATTCTCAGGGTACAACTATGGCTACACCTTC.

The rearrangement joins TRBV6-1 to TRBJ2-1, with D perhaps TRBD1 (5 bases). CDR3 length equals 15 residues. CDR1 is MNHNS and CDR2 is SASEGT in the germline V gene. The V end lost 7 bases, the J end lost 0 bases, and 13 bases lay between the germline ends. The CDR3 nucleotides read TGTGCCAGCACCCAGGGCCCGAGCTCCTACAATGAGCAGTTCTTC. Protein product: CASTQGPSSYNEQFF.

A remark on this clone: This sample includes further DNA sequences coding for the same CDR3. J is TRBJ1-5 and V is TRBV19; D is unresolved. Per germline, CDR1 LNHDA and CDR2 SQIVND (reference sequence). V lost 3 bases and J lost 4, with 10 bases in between. There are 14 residues in the CDR3. As DNA, the CDR3 is TGTGCCAGTAGTATCAGAGACACAAATCAGCCCCAGCATTTT. Translation: CASSIRDTNQPQHF.

This sequence joins TRBV10-3 and TRBJ2-1; TRBD2 aligns across 11 bases. The CDR3 runs 16 residues. The germline CDR1 and CDR2 sequences are ENHRY and SYGVKD. The V gene end was trimmed by 3 bases and the J gene end by 8 bases; junction bases not matched to a gene: 9. The DNA for the CDR3 is TGTGCCATCAGTGAAGTAGCGGGAGGGCGGACAGATGAGCAGTTCTTC. Protein product: CAISEVAGGRTDEQFF.

The chain links TRBV5-1 to TRBJ2-7; D perhaps matches TRBD2 (5 bases). Germline-derived CDR1 and CDR2 are SGHRS and YFSETQ. The CDR3 length is 13 residues. With 5 bases removed from V and 2 bases from J, the gap between germline ends came to 11 bases. In DNA form, the CDR3 reads TGCGCCAGCAGGGCCGACGGGACCTACGAGCAGTACTTC. Its protein is CASRADGTYEQYF.

CDR3 nucleotide sequence: TGTGCCAGCACCACCGGGACGGGAAATTCACCCCTCCACTTT. Protein product: CASTTGTGNSPLHF. The chain is built from TRBV13 and TRBJ1-6, with D perhaps matching TRBD1 (5 bases). Trimming took off 7 bases at V and 7 bases at J, with 14 bases between the two ends. CDR3 length equals 14 residues. CDR1 PRHDT and CDR2 FYEKMQ come from the germline V gene (reference sequence). Looking up the rest from reference TRBV13 and TRBJ1-6 gives the full variable domain: AAGVIQSPRHLIKEKRETATLKCYPIPRHDTVYWYQQGPGQDPQFLISFYEKMQSDKGSIPDRFSAQQFSDYHSELNMSSLELGDSALYFCASTTGTGNSPLHFGNGTRLTVT.

As concerns this clone: This same CDR3 is encoded by further DNA sequences in the sample. The chain combines TRBV7-9 with TRBJ2-5; D is unclear. Germline V gene sequence: CDR1 SEHNR, CDR2 FQNEAQ (reference sequence). Trimming stripped 2 bases from V and 4 bases from J, with 5 bases between. CDR3 length: 12 amino acids. Here the CDR3 DNA reads TGTGCCAGCAGCTTAAGAGGAGAGACCCAGTACTTC. This sequence encodes CASSLRGETQYF.

The chain couples TRBV4-1 to TRBJ2-7; a weak D match, TRBD1 (5 bases). Germline lookup yields CDR1 MGHRA and CDR2 YSYEKL. CDR3 length: 14 residues. V was trimmed by 1 base and J by 2 bases, leaving 9 bases between them. The CDR3 region has the DNA TGCGCCAGCAGCCAAGGAGAAGGGGCCTACGAGCAGTACTTC. Translation: CASSQGEGAYEQYF.

This clone appeared a single time. The chain recombines TRBV6-6 with TRBJ2-7; D perhaps matches TRBD1 (5 bases). V lost 0 bases and J 2 bases, leaving 11 bases between the germline ends. The CDR3 length is 15 residues. CDR1 is MNHNY, CDR2 SVGAGI, per germline (reference sequence). The CDR3 nucleotides are TGTGCCAGCAGTTACTCAGGTCAGGGAACCTACGAGCAGTACTTC. Amino acids: CASSYSGQGTYEQYF.

This clone was seen more than once but under ten times. The J gene is TRBJ2-1, the V gene TRBV13; TRBD1 agrees at 7 bases. The CDR3 extends over 16 amino acids. V was clipped by 6 bases and J by 1 base; unmatched bases: 9. Germline CDR1 and CDR2: PRHDT and FYEKMQ (reference sequence). CDR3: CASRQRGQSSYNEQFF. For the CDR3, the DNA is TGTGCCAGCAGGCAAAGGGGACAGAGTTCCTACAATGAGCAGTTCTTC.

This rearrangement joins TRBV29-1 to TRBJ1-4; maybe TRBD1 (5 bases). Per the germline V gene, CDR1 is SQVTM and CDR2 is ANQGSEA. The ends were cut back, 6 bases at V and 8 bases at J, with 22 bases in the middle. The CDR3 is made up of 15 amino acids. The CDR3 nucleotides read TGCAGCGTCTCTCCCGCGGGGGATTTTGAGGAAAAACTGTTTTTT. It yields the protein CSVSPAGDFEEKLFF.

The chain carries TRBV9 and TRBJ1-4; tentative D call: TRBD1 (5 bases). V shed 3 bases and J shed 3 bases, with 12 bases lying between them. Germline V gives CDR1 SGDLS, CDR2 YYNGEE. This CDR3 spans 15 amino acids. For the CDR3, the DNA is TGTGCCAGCAGCGCAGACAGTGGGGCTAATGAAAAACTGTTTTTT. Protein product: CASSADSGANEKLFF.

The rearrangement joins TRBV7-2 to TRBJ1-6, with D uncertain. CDR1 is SGHTA, CDR2 FQGNSA, per germline. This CDR3 comprises 12 residues. V was cut by 3 bases and J by 8 bases, with 5 bases left in between. CDR3 loop: CASSFWDSPLHF. CDR3 coding DNA: TGTGCCAGCAGCTTCTGGGATTCACCCCTCCACTTT.

The chain links TRBV11-2 to TRBJ2-2, with a possible D match to TRBD1 (5 bases). Trimming took 4 bases from V and 5 from J, leaving 14 bases between them. CDR1 and CDR2 (germline): SGHAT, FQNNGV. CDR3 size: 15 residues. The CDR3 protein is CASSYLTGGTGELFF. CDR3 DNA sequence: TGTGCCAGCAGCTACCTCACAGGTGGTACCGGGGAGCTGTTTTTT.

This rearrangement joins TRBV5-6 to TRBJ2-3; possible D gene TRBD2, 6 bases. CDR3 length: 16 residues. Looked up from germline, CDR1 is SGHDT and CDR2 is YYEEEE. The V and J ends lost 4 bases and 6 bases respectively, with 21 bases between them. The CDR3 region is CASSDRDSLFPDTQYF. CDR3 DNA: TGTGCCAGCAGCGACCGGGACTCCCTTTTTCCCGATACGCAGTATTTT.

For the CDR3, the DNA is TGTGCCTGGAGATTGATGAACACCGGGGAGCTGTTTTTT. It yields the protein CAWRLMNTGELFF. V usage is TRBV30 and J usage is TRBJ2-2; D is unclear. Germline CDR1 is GTSNPN and CDR2 is SVGIG (reference sequence). V was shortened by 3 bases and J by 1 base, with 6 bases between the two germline ends. The CDR3 length is 13 residues.

Comments on this clone: This sample includes further DNA sequences coding for the same CDR3. The chain combines TRBV30 with TRBJ1-1, with D possibly matching TRBD1 (5 bases). Germline V gene data show CDR1 as GTSNPN and CDR2 as SVGIG (reference sequence). The germline V and J ends were trimmed by 0 bases and 4 bases, with 9 bases remaining between them. The CDR3 loop spans 13 amino acids. The CDR3 region is CAWSVGGGTEAFF. In DNA form, the CDR3 reads TGTGCCTGGAGTGTGGGGGGTGGCACTGAAGCTTTCTTT. Variable domain in full (rest from reference TRBV30 and TRBJ1-1): SQTIHQWPATLVQPVGSPLSLECTVEGTSNPNLYWYRQAAGRGLQLLFYSVGIGQISSEVPQNLSASRPQDRQFILSSKKLLLSDSGFYLCAWSVGGGTEAFFGQGTRLTVV.

The chain has TRBV11-3 and TRBJ1-4; a possible D gene is TRBD1 (5 bases). Trimming took off 10 bases at V and 1 base at J, with 16 bases between the two ends. This CDR3 has 15 residues. Germline CDR1 and CDR2: SGHNT and YENEEA. CDR3 region: CATYYTGGTNEKLFF. The CDR3 DNA follows: TGTGCCACCTACTATACGGGGGGAACTAATGAAAAACTGTTTTTT.

The chain links TRBV18 to TRBJ1-6; 8 bases align to TRBD1. V shed 6 bases, J shed 1 base, and the junction held 5 bases outside the gene matches. This CDR3 spans 16 amino acids. Germline CDR1 KGHSH, CDR2 LQKENI. The chain's CDR3 is CASSPDRASYNSPLHF. The CDR3 bases are TGTGCCAGCTCTCCGGACAGGGCTTCCTATAATTCACCCCTCCACTTT.

As regards this clone: The sample has other DNA sequences that encode this CDR3 too. The chain joins TRBV9 to TRBJ2-2; TRBD1 or TRBD2 may be the D gene (5 bases each). CDR3 length: 15 amino acids. Germline CDR1 is SGDLS and CDR2 is YYNGEE. Trimming left V 1 base short and J 0 bases short, with 7 bases between. CDR3 nucleotide sequence: TGTGCCAGCAGCGTATGGGGGACGAACACCGGGGAGCTGTTTTTT. Its protein is CASSVWGTNTGELFF. The full variable domain, its missing parts supplied by reference TRBV9 and TRBJ2-2, is DSGVTQTPKHLITATGQRVTLRCSPRSGDLSVYWYQQSLDQGLQFLIQYYNGEERAKGNILERFSAQQFPDLHSELNLSSLELGDSALYFCASSVWGTNTGELFFGEGSRLTVL.

The chain uses TRBV30 and TRBJ1-3; 9 bases map to TRBD1. V was pared by 3 bases and J by 2 bases, with 8 bases of the junction left unmatched. The CDR3 runs 16 residues. CDR1 and CDR2 from the germline V gene are GTSNPN and SVGIG (reference sequence). The CDR3 region has the DNA TGTGCCTGGAGAAGGGACAGGGAAGGAACTGGAAACACCATATATTTT. This gives the protein CAWRRDREGTGNTIYF.

The V gene is TRBV13, the J gene TRBJ1-1; the D gene is possibly TRBD1 (5 bases). Germline V gene lookup returns CDR1 PRHDT and CDR2 FYEKMQ (reference sequence). The V end lost 2 bases, the J end lost 1 base, and 8 bases lay between the germline ends. CDR3 length: 14 amino acids. DNA for the CDR3: TGTGCCAGCAGCTTACAGGGAGGGAACACTGAAGCTTTCTTT. Its translation is CASSLQGGNTEAFF.

The V gene is TRBV10-2, the J gene TRBJ2-1; weak D call: TRBD2 (5 bases). The CDR3 has 14 amino acids. Germline CDR1 reads WSHSY; CDR2 reads SAAADI. Trimming cost V 8 bases and J 6 bases, with 17 bases left between them. The CDR3: CASYFRDGVNEQFF. CDR3 DNA: TGCGCCAGCTACTTTCGGGATGGGGTCAATGAGCAGTTCTTC.

This clone was recorded only once. The chain combines TRBV27 with TRBJ2-5, with D possibly TRBD1 on 5 matching bases. This CDR3 comprises 13 residues. Per the germline V gene, CDR1 is MNHEY and CDR2 is SMNVEV (reference sequence). Trimming left V 5 bases short and J 5 bases short, with 12 bases between. This chain's CDR3 is CASSPQGWETQYF. The CDR3 nucleotides read TGTGCCAGCAGTCCCCAGGGCTGGGAGACCCAGTACTTC.

The gene calls are TRBV19 and TRBJ1-1; D is unresolved. The CDR3 is 12 residues long. Germline V gives CDR1 LNHDA, CDR2 SQIVND (reference sequence). Trimming shortened V by 1 base and J by 6 bases, and 6 bases separated the two germline ends. The CDR3 DNA sequence: TGTGCCAGTAGTATAGCTGGGGCTGAAGCTTTCTTT. This sequence encodes CASSIAGAEAFF.